Below, 3 T cell receptor beta chains from the same sample are listed, as sequenced in a study of cytomegalovirus exposure and HLA in healthy donors. PCR was performed using 60 Vbeta and 13 Jbeta primers. Assay: immunoSEQ multiplex PCR; the TCRdb copy retains only in-frame clones and omits some. The data hold tens of thousands of clones, with 78% observed a single time. Sequencing input: PBMCs. The source of these receptors is a man aged 18-30 years in good health and CMV-seropositive.

The V gene is TRBV25-1, the J gene TRBJ2-5; 11 bases align to TRBD2. The germline gives CDR1 MGHDK, CDR2 SYGVNS. The CDR3 contains 14 residues. V was pared by 6 bases and J by 4 bases, with 4 bases of the junction left unmatched. The chain's CDR3 is CASSTTSGGETQYF. Written as DNA, the CDR3 is TGTGCCAGCAGCACTACTAGCGGGGGAGAGACCCAGTACTTC. The entire variable domain, with the rest obtained from reference TRBV25-1 and TRBJ2-5, is as follows: EADIYQTPRYLVIGTGKKITLECSQTMGHDKMYWYQQDPGMELHLIHYSYGVNSTEKGDLSSESTVSRIRTEHFPLTLESARPSHTSQYLCASSTTSGGETQYFGPGTRLLVL.

The chain uses TRBV11-2 and TRBJ2-7; tentative D call: TRBD2 (5 bases). CDR3 size: 14 residues. V was trimmed by 5 bases and J by 0 bases, leaving 11 bases between them. Looked up from germline, CDR1 is SGHAT and CDR2 is FQNNGV. The CDR3 bases are TGTGCCAGCAGCCCCCTTCGGGGCTCCTACGAGCAGTACTTC. Protein sequence: CASSPLRGSYEQYF.

This clone was observed a few times. V is TRBV4-1 and J is TRBJ1-1, with D uncertain. The CDR3 is made up of 13 amino acids. CDR1 and CDR2 (germline): MGHRA, YSYEKL. Trimming stripped 0 bases from V and 5 bases from J, with 7 bases between. This chain's CDR3 is CASSQDSWTEAFF. CDR3 coding DNA: TGCGCCAGCAGCCAAGATAGTTGGACTGAAGCTTTCTTT.